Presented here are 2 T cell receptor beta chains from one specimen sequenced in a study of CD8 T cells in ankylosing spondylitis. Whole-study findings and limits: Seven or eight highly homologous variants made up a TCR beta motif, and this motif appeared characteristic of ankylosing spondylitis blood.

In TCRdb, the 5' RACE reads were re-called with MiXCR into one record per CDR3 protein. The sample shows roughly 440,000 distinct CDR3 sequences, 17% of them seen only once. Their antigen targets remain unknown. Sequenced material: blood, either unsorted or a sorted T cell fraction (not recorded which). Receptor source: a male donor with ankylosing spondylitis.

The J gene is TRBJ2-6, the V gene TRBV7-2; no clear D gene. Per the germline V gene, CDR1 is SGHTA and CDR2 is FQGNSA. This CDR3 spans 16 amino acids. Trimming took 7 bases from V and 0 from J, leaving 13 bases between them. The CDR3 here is CASTLELPSGANVLTF. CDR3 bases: TGTGCCAGCACCCTGGAACTGCCCTCTGGGGCCAACGTCCTGACTTTC.

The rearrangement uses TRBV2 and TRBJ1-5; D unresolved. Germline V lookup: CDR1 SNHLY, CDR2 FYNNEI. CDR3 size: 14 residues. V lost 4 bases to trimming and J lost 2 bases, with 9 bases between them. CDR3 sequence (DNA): TGTGCCAGCAGTGCGCGGGGTGGCAATCAGCCCCAGCATTTT. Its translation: CASSARGGNQPQHF. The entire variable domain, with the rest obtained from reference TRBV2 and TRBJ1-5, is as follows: EPEVTQTPSHQVTQMGQEVILRCVPISNHLYFYWYRQILGQKVEFLVSFYNNEISEKSEIFDDQFSVERPDGSNFTLKIRSTKLEDSAMYFCASSARGGNQPQHFGDGTRLSIL.